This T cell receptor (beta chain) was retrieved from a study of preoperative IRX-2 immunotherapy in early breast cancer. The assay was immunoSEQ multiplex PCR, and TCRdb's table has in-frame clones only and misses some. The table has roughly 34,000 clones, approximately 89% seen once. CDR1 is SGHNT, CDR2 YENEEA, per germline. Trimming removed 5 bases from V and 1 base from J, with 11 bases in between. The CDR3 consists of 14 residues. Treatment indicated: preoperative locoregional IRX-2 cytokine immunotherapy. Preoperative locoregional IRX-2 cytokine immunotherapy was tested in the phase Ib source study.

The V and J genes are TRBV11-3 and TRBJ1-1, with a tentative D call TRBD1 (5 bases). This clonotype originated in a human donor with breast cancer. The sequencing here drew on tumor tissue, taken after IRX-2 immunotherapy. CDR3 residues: CASSPWGGNTEAFF. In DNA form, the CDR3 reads TGTGCCAGCAGCCCGTGGGGGGGGAACACTGAAGCTTTCTTT.